This T cell receptor (beta chain) appears in the sequencing data of a study of T cell changes during pregnancy in multiple sclerosis. Trimming took 4 bases from V and 4 from J; bases not matched to a gene: 7. Germline V gene sequence: CDR1 SNHLY, CDR2 FYNNEI. The CDR3 is 15 residues long. Profiled with immunoSEQ multiplex PCR; TCRdb holds only in-frame clones, not every one. Of about 81,000 clones listed, 93% are singletons. The TCR originated in a female donor in good health, enrolled as a control in a pregnancy study. This rearrangement joins TRBV2 to TRBJ2-1; 7 positions match TRBD1. The sequenced sample was peripheral blood, obtained in the third trimester of pregnancy. The CDR3 sequence is CASSGGTDPYNEQFF. CDR3 DNA: TGTGCCAGCAGTGGAGGGACAGACCCTTACAATGAGCAGTTCTTC.